These 30 T cell receptor beta chains were sequenced from one sample in a study of T-cell reconstitution after alpha-beta-depleted transplantation in children (TCRdb year 2016). Library method: PCR. The sample was run on an Illumina HiSeq 2500. Molecular barcoding was employed in the preparation of TCR libraries, with unique molecular identifiers being used to normalize TCRbeta repertoire quantification. TCRdb handled the public reads itself, with Q25 trimming in fastp and clone calling in MiXCR, and kept productive beta chains. Each entry merges the rows of one CDR3 protein and shows their most common DNA and genes. The table for this sample lists 450,000 to 500,000 distinct CDR3 sequences; under 15% of them were counted only once. The ten top clones hold around 5.6% of the sample. Sequencing was performed on PBMCs from the stem cell graft donor, taken from the stem cell graft. Receptor source: a human donor who donated a stem cell graft to a child with combined immunodeficiency.

This clonotype was counted at least ten times. The rearrangement uses TRBV28 and TRBJ1-5; a possible D gene is TRBD1 (5 bases). From germline, CDR1 is MDHEN and CDR2 SYDVKM. The CDR3 is 15 residues long. The V end was cut by 2 bases, the J end by 0 bases, with 8 bases between. Written as DNA, the CDR3 is TGTGCCAGCAGTTTACTGGGGGTTAGCAATCAGCCCCAGCATTTT. Translated: CASSLLGVSNQPQHF.

Notes on this clonotype: At one end, the junction sequence differs from germline, possibly due to a read error. The V and J genes are TRBV7-2 and TRBJ2-5, with 10 bases aligning to TRBD2. From germline, CDR1 is SGHTA and CDR2 FQGNSA. The length of the CDR3 is 17 residues. The CDR3 DNA sequence: TGTGCCAGCAGTTTAGGGCAAGCGGGGGGGCGGCGAGAGACCCAGTACTTC. This codes for CASSLGQAGGRRETQYF.

This clonotype was observed a handful of times. The chain has TRBV5-5 and TRBJ1-2; TRBD1 might be the D (5 bases). CDR3 length equals 14 residues. V was trimmed by 4 bases and J by 1 base, leaving 11 bases between them. CDR1 is SGHKS and CDR2 is YYEKEE in the germline V gene (reference sequence). The CDR3 DNA sequence: TGTGCCAGCAGCGAAGGGGTTAGTAACTATGGCTACACCTTC. This codes for CASSEGVSNYGYTF.

The chain links TRBV7-8 to TRBJ2-2; 7 nucleotides line up with TRBD1. In germline, CDR1 is SGHVS, CDR2 FQNEAQ. V shed 6 bases, J shed 6 bases, and the junction held 10 bases outside the gene matches. The length of the CDR3 is 15 residues. For the CDR3, the DNA is TGTGCCAGCAGTCCTCCGGGACAGCCACCCGGGGAGCTGTTTTTT. Residues: CASSPPGQPPGELFF.

In the case of this clonotype: A single base separates this from a much larger clone, so it may be a read error. The chain has TRBV30 and TRBJ2-1; D not certain. Trimming removed 1 base from V and 0 bases from J, with 10 bases in between. The CDR3 extends over 15 amino acids. Germline-derived CDR1 and CDR2 are GTSNPN and SVGIG (reference sequence). The CDR3 loop reads CAWSGEQSSYNEQFF. Written as DNA, the CDR3 is TGTGCCTGGAGTGGGGAACAGAGCTCCTACAATGAGCAGTTCTTC.

The table lists this clonotype with many counts. The chain links TRBV4-2 to TRBJ2-1; unclear D gene. Germline V gene lookup returns CDR1 LGHNA and CDR2 YNFKEQ. The CDR3 is made up of 14 amino acids. V lost 0 bases and J 6 bases, leaving 9 bases between the germline ends. The CDR3 region has the DNA TGTGCCAGCAGCCAAGATTTCAGTTCCAATGAGCAGTTCTTC. Amino acids: CASSQDFSSNEQFF.

J is TRBJ2-2 and V is TRBV6-2 or TRBV6-3; the D is unclear. Between the trimmed V and J ends, which lost 6 bases and 6 bases, there was a span of 20 bases. Germline V gene data show CDR1 as MNHEY and CDR2 as SVGEGT. This CDR3 comprises 16 residues. CDR3 protein: CASSTGWGFAAGELFF. In DNA, the CDR3 is TGTGCCAGCAGCACCGGTTGGGGTTTCGCCGCCGGGGAGCTGTTTTTT.

The J gene is TRBJ1-5, the V gene TRBV3-1; TRBD1 matches 9 bases. The CDR3 runs to 15 residues. Trimming removed 4 bases from V and 2 bases from J; junction bases left unmatched: 3. Germline CDR1 reads LGHDT; CDR2 reads YNNKEL (reference sequence). CDR3 loop: CASSRTGEGNQPQHF. The CDR3, as DNA: TGTGCCAGCAGCCGGACAGGGGAAGGCAATCAGCCCCAGCATTTT.

The V and J genes are TRBV5-1 and TRBJ2-1; 7 positions agree with TRBD2. The V gene end was trimmed by 7 bases and the J gene end by 7 bases; junction bases not matched to a gene: 8. Germline V lookup: CDR1 SGHRS, CDR2 YFSETQ. This CDR3 has 13 amino acids. CDR3 amino acids: CASGTGGGNEQFF. CDR3 DNA sequence: TGCGCCAGCGGTACGGGAGGAGGGAATGAGCAGTTCTTC.

This clonotype was detected many times. CDR3 in amino acids: CASSLDRQGRKEKLFF. The CDR3 DNA is TGTGCCAGCAGCTTAGACCGCCAGGGGAGGAAAGAAAAACTGTTTTTT. The J gene is TRBJ1-4, the V gene TRBV7-9; the D gene is possibly TRBD1 (6 bases). V shed 1 base and J shed 8 bases, with 17 bases lying between them. This CDR3 has 16 amino acids. Germline CDR1 reads SEHNR; CDR2 reads FQNEAQ (reference sequence).

The rearrangement uses TRBV20-1 and TRBJ2-7; 11 bases fit TRBD1. Looked up from germline, CDR1 is DFQATT and CDR2 is SNEGSKA (reference sequence). V gave up 5 bases and J gave up 2 bases; unmatched junction bases: 5. The CDR3 runs to 14 residues. The CDR3 loop reads CSARPGQGAYEQYF. The CDR3, as DNA: TGCAGTGCTCGGCCGGGACAGGGGGCCTACGAGCAGTACTTC.

The rearrangement joins TRBV5-1 to TRBJ1-1; perhaps TRBD1 as D (5 bases). The CDR3 is 14 amino acids. Germline-derived CDR1 and CDR2 are SGHRS and YFSETQ. V gave up 4 bases and J gave up 6 bases, with 16 bases separating them. The CDR3 reads CASSPAGGVAEAFF. In DNA, the CDR3 is TGCGCCAGCAGCCCGGCTGGGGGGGTCGCTGAAGCTTTCTTT.

J is TRBJ2-7 and V is TRBV14; D perhaps matches TRBD2 (6 bases). V lost 10 bases, J lost 2 bases, and 18 bases lay in between. This CDR3 contains 14 residues. The V gene's germline CDR1 is SGHDN and CDR2 FVKESK. In nucleotides, the CDR3 is TGTGCCACATCTCCGGGACTCAGGACCTACGAGCAGTACTTC. It specifies CATSPGLRTYEQYF.

This clonotype came up a few times. In DNA, the CDR3 is TGTGCCAGCAGTTACTCCCCAGTCTACAATGAGCAGTTCTTC. This gives the protein CASSYSPVYNEQFF. This sequence joins TRBV6-5 and TRBJ2-1; D gene uncertain. The germline CDR1 and CDR2 sequences are MNHEY and SVGAGI. Trimming took off 0 bases at V and 3 bases at J, with 6 bases between the two ends. The CDR3 spans 14 residues.

This clonotype was observed a few times. This chain links TRBV10-2 with TRBJ2-7; no definite D call. Per the germline V gene, CDR1 is WSHSY and CDR2 is SAAADI. The CDR3 extends over 14 amino acids. V was pared by 8 bases and J by 1 base, with 15 bases between. The CDR3 sequence: CASLDVPYSYEQYF. The CDR3 coding sequence is TGCGCCAGCCTAGATGTTCCATATTCCTACGAGCAGTACTTC.

The rearrangement joins TRBV9 to TRBJ2-5, with D possibly TRBD1 on 6 matching bases. V was cut by 1 base and J by 5 bases, with 18 bases left in between. The CDR3 has 16 amino acids. The V gene's germline CDR1 is SGDLS and CDR2 YYNGEE. DNA for the CDR3: TGTGCCAGCAGCGTATCTGGGGGCAAGAGAACTGAGACCCAGTACTTC. It yields the protein CASSVSGGKRTETQYF.

The gene calls are TRBV24-1 and TRBJ2-7; D unclear. This CDR3 has 13 amino acids. The germline CDR1 and CDR2 sequences are KGHDR and SFDVKD. V was cut by 4 bases and J by 6 bases, with 12 bases left in between. CDR3 sequence reads: CATSDNPVGEQYF. As DNA, the CDR3 is TGTGCCACCAGTGACAATCCGGTGGGCGAGCAGTACTTC.

The table lists this clonotype with a few counts. CDR3 sequence reads: CASSSSPGTQYF. CDR3 DNA sequence: TGTGCCAGCAGCTCCTCCCCGGGGACGCAGTATTTT. The chain links TRBV4-2 to TRBJ2-3; D possibly corresponds to TRBD2 (5 bases). This CDR3 has 12 amino acids. Germline V CDR1 and CDR2: LGHNA, YNFKEQ. The ends were cut back, 5 bases at V and 9 bases at J, with 12 bases in the middle.

This clonotype came up a few times. J is TRBJ2-1 and V is TRBV15; 9 bases map to TRBD1. Trimming removed 0 bases from V and 8 bases from J; junction bases left unmatched: 2. This CDR3 has 14 residues. The germline gives CDR1 LNHNV, CDR2 YYDKDF (reference sequence). CDR3 sequence (DNA): TGTGCCACCAGCAGAGACCGGGACAGGGATGAGCAGTTCTTC. This sequence encodes CATSRDRDRDEQFF.

The DNA of the CDR3 is TGTGCCAGCACCCTTACGGGGAGATCCCAGCCCCAGCATTTT. Its protein product is CASTLTGRSQPQHF. The genes are TRBV12-3 or TRBV12-4 and TRBJ1-5; D is uncertain. V lost 7 bases, J lost 7 bases, and 17 bases lay in between. CDR3 length: 14 residues.

Ten or more counts support this clonotype. J is TRBJ2-1 and V is TRBV5-1, with D uncertain. CDR3 length: 14 residues. Germline V lookup: CDR1 SGHRS, CDR2 YFSETQ. Trimming took off 0 bases at V and 0 bases at J, with 4 bases between the two ends. CDR3 sequence reads: CASSLESSYNEQFF. Here the CDR3 DNA reads TGCGCCAGCAGCTTGGAAAGCTCCTACAATGAGCAGTTCTTC.

This clonotype was counted only a few times. The J gene is TRBJ2-1, the V gene TRBV10-3; 12 bases fit TRBD2. V lost 10 bases, J lost 9 bases, and 10 bases stayed unmatched. There are 14 residues in the CDR3. Germline CDR1 ENHRY, CDR2 SYGVKD. The CDR3 reads CATAPTSGGSEQFF. CDR3 nucleotide sequence: TGTGCCACCGCCCCTACTAGCGGGGGGAGTGAGCAGTTCTTC.

This clonotype was counted many times. This rearrangement joins TRBV12-3 or TRBV12-4 to TRBJ1-2, with 9 bases aligning to TRBD1. The V gene end was trimmed by 5 bases and the J gene end by 8 bases; junction bases not matched to a gene: 3. The CDR3 runs to 12 residues. CDR3 nucleotide sequence: TGTGCCAGCAGTACAGGGGGCGACGGCTACACCTTC. It encodes CASSTGGDGYTF.

This clonotype was detected many times. The chain combines TRBV12-3 or TRBV12-4 with TRBJ1-5; D may be TRBD1 (5 bases). The CDR3 runs 14 residues. Trimming cost V 5 bases and J 4 bases, with 12 bases left between them. CDR3 bases: TGTGCCAGCAGTCCCGGGGGTGGAAATCAGCCCCAGCATTTT. Translated, it gives CASSPGGGNQPQHF.

In this sample, this clonotype turned up a few times. This rearrangement joins TRBV2 to TRBJ2-1, with 10 bases fitting TRBD2. Germline CDR1 SNHLY, CDR2 FYNNEI. V gave up 8 bases and J gave up 7 bases; unmatched junction bases: 17. The CDR3 extends over 17 amino acids. The CDR3 reads CASFPRRQLAGINEQFF. For the CDR3, the DNA is TGTGCCAGCTTCCCCAGGCGGCAACTAGCGGGAATAAATGAGCAGTTCTTC.

The V and J genes are TRBV5-1 and TRBJ1-2; D is unresolved. Germline CDR1 is SGHRS and CDR2 is YFSETQ. This CDR3 is 15 amino acids long. The V and J ends lost 0 bases and 1 base respectively, with 10 bases between them. The CDR3 nucleotides are TGCGCCAGCAGCTTGGGAGCCGAGCTTAACTATGGCTACACCTTC. It specifies CASSLGAELNYGYTF.

This rearrangement joins TRBV9 to TRBJ2-3; 9 nucleotides align to TRBD2. V lost 4 bases to trimming and J lost 2 bases; unmatched junction nucleotides: 5. The germline V gene encodes CDR1 SGDLS and CDR2 YYNGEE. The CDR3 has 15 residues. The DNA of the CDR3 is TGTGCCAGCAGCAGCGGGGGGCTGATCACAGATACGCAGTATTTT. Amino acid sequence: CASSSGGLITDTQYF.

The table lists this clonotype with many counts. The gene calls are TRBV6-1 and TRBJ1-2; D is unclear. Germline loops: CDR1 MNHNS, CDR2 SASEGT. The ends were cut back, 1 base at V and 4 bases at J, with 4 bases in the middle. This CDR3 region has 12 residues. CDR3 nucleotides: TGTGCCAGCAGTGAAGGCACCTATGGCTACACCTTC. It is translated as CASSEGTYGYTF.

The chain has TRBV3-1 and TRBJ2-1, with 8 bases that match TRBD2. The germline gives CDR1 LGHDT, CDR2 YNNKEL (reference sequence). This CDR3 has 14 amino acids. V lost 0 bases, J lost 7 bases, and 2 bases stayed unmatched. The CDR3 loop reads CASSQDSGINEQFF. Here the CDR3 DNA reads TGTGCCAGCAGCCAAGATAGCGGGATTAATGAGCAGTTCTTC.

The genes are TRBV28 and TRBJ2-5; 10 bases are shared with TRBD2. V was clipped by 2 bases and J by 5 bases; unmatched bases: 8. This CDR3 is built from 16 residues. Per the germline V gene, CDR1 is MDHEN and CDR2 is SYDVKM. The CDR3 is CASSLLDSGGRETQYF. In DNA, the CDR3 is TGTGCCAGCAGTTTACTGGATAGCGGGGGGCGGGAGACCCAGTACTTC. The variable domain in full, with the rest retrieved from reference TRBV28 and TRBJ2-5, is DVKVTQSSRYLVKRTGEKVFLECVQDMDHENMFWYRQDPGLGLRLIYFSYDVKMKEKGDIPEGYSVSREKKERFSLILESASTNQTSMYLCASSLLDSGGRETQYFGPGTRLLVL.